This TCR beta chain was identified during a study of response to subunit inactivated influenza vaccine. With 0 bases removed from V and 4 bases from J, the gap between germline ends came to 15 bases. Germline loops: CDR1 DFQATT, CDR2 SNEGSKA (reference sequence). This CDR3 comprises 15 residues. TCRdb ran MiXCR on the RT-PCR reads and lists one entry per CDR3 protein. The sample holds some 480,000 distinct CDR3 sequences; 9.5% to 13% are singletons and the top ten take 12%. In this sample, this clonotype turned up a few times. The material sequenced was PBMCs from blood, taken 35 to 45 days after vaccination. The receptor was isolated from a man aged 50-60 years who received an inactivated influenza vaccine. This chain joins TRBV20-1 and TRBJ2-5; D possibly corresponds to TRBD1 (5 bases). CDR3 bases: TGCAGTGCTAGAGATCTTCGGCAGGGTGCAGAGACCCAGTACTTC. Translation gives CSARDLRQGAETQYF.